The rows below give T cell receptor beta chains drawn from one sample of a study of OX40 agonist ivuxolimab in advanced cancers. Profiling relied on immunoSEQ multiplex PCR, and the TCRdb table lists in-frame clones only, not all of them. The sample lists about 33,000 clones; more than 75% were seen once. The sequencing here drew on CD4+ or CD8+ T cells sorted from blood, taken in a trial of the OX40 agonist ivuxolimab. The receptors stem from an adult with an advanced solid tumor such as melanoma, head and neck, liver or kidney cancer. The CDR3 runs from the conserved cysteine through the conserved F or W. A D gene is named only where the DNA matches it firmly. Only some rows state a clone size, as once, few, many or a class for expanded clones.

>.|.|TRBJ2-7|TRBV28
CASGDSSYEQYF
TGTGCCAGCGGTGACAGCTCCTACGAGCAGTACTTC
>.|.|TRBJ2-7|TRBV9
CASSPGDNSYEQYF
TGTGCCAGCAGCCCCGGGGATAACTCCTACGAGCAGTACTTC
>.|.|TRBJ1-4|TRBV7-2
CASSDPTVATNEKLFF
TGTGCCAGCAGCGACCCGACAGTAGCAACTAATGAAAAACTGTTTTTT
>.|.|TRBJ1-2|TRBV6-5
CASSYSGGYGYTF
TGTGCCAGCAGTTACTCTGGGGGGTATGGCTACACCTTC
>.|.|TRBJ2-7|TRBV7-9
CASSSGDKYEQYF
TGTGCCAGCAGCTCGGGAGACAAGTACGAGCAGTACTTC
>.|TRBD1|TRBJ2-5|TRBV27
CASSLNRGEETQYF
TGTGCCAGCAGTTTAAACAGGGGGGAGGAGACCCAGTACTTC
>.|TRBD1|TRBJ2-6|TRBV13
CASSSGTGTGANVLTF
TGTGCCAGCAGCTCCGGGACAGGGACTGGGGCCAACGTCCTGACTTTC
>.|.|TRBJ1-1|TRBV5-8
CASSLFSEAFF
TGTGCCAGCAGCTTGTTCAGTGAAGCTTTCTTT
>.|.|TRBJ2-1|TRBV28
CASSPGLHGNEQFF
TGTGCCAGCAGCCCGGGACTCCACGGCAATGAGCAGTTCTTC
>.|.|TRBJ2-1|TRBV5-5
CASSLDRASYNEQFF
TGTGCCAGCAGCTTGGATAGAGCCTCCTACAATGAGCAGTTCTTC
>.|.|TRBJ1-1|TRBV7-2
CASSLVELTEAFF
TGTGCCAGCAGCTTAGTTGAGCTCACTGAAGCTTTCTTT
>.|TRBD1|TRBJ1-2|TRBV18
CASSPPDRGDYTF
TGTGCCAGCTCACCACCGGACAGGGGGGACTACACCTTC
>.|.|TRBJ2-7|TRBV27
CASRTAVRELGFPYEQYF
TGTGCCAGCAGAACCGCCGTCCGGGAGTTAGGGTTTCCCTACGAGCAGTACTTC
>.|.|TRBJ2-7|TRBV6-5
CASTDSVYEQYF
TGTGCCAGCACCGATTCGGTCTACGAGCAGTACTTC
>.|.|TRBJ2-1|TRBV27
CASSLSGGSYNEQFF
TGTGCCAGCAGTCTTAGCGGTGGGTCCTACAATGAGCAGTTCTTC
>.|.|TRBJ2-7|TRBV2
CASSDVVYEQYF
TGTGCCAGCAGTGACGTGGTTTACGAGCAGTACTTC
>.|.|TRBJ2-1|TRBV5-6
CASSDGTFNEQFF
TGTGCCAGCAGCGACGGGACGTTCAATGAGCAGTTCTTC
>.|TRBD2|TRBJ2-1|TRBV29-1
CSVARTSGNNEQFF
TGCAGCGTTGCGCGGACTAGCGGGAACAATGAGCAGTTCTTC
>.|.|TRBJ1-1|TRBV27
CASSTGPLNTEAFF
TGTGCCAGCAGTACAGGGCCCCTGAACACTGAAGCTTTCTTT
>.|.|TRBJ1-1|TRBV19
CASSINAGTEAFF
TGTGCCAGTAGTATAAACGCCGGCACTGAAGCTTTCTTT
>.|TRBD2|TRBJ2-1|TRBV19
CASSKAGDSYNEQFF
TGTGCCAGTAGTAAAGCGGGAGACTCCTACAATGAGCAGTTCTTC
>.|TRBD2|TRBJ2-7|TRBV4-1
CASSHVLQGSGRSEQYF
TGCGCCAGCAGCCACGTTCTACAGGGAAGCGGGAGGTCCGAGCAGTACTTC
>.|TRBD2|TRBJ2-3|TRBV5-4
CAGGLADSSTDTQYF
TGTGCCGGGGGACTAGCGGATTCTAGCACAGATACGCAGTATTTT
>.|TRBD1|TRBJ2-3|TRBV5-6
CASSQDRVSYTQYF
TGTGCCAGCAGCCAGGACAGGGTCTCTTATACGCAGTATTTT
>.|TRBD1|TRBJ2-2|TRBV18
CASSPIGQGANTGELFF
TGTGCCAGCTCACCAATAGGACAGGGAGCGAACACCGGGGAGCTGTTTTTT
>once|TRBD1|TRBJ1-4|TRBV27
CASTVIQGGKLFF
TGTGCCAGCACCGTAATACAGGGGGGAAAACTGTTTTTT
>medium-sized|TRBD2|TRBJ2-1|TRBV7-9
CASSSKGLAGAGLNEQFF
TGTGCCAGCAGCTCCAAGGGACTAGCGGGGGCGGGGCTCAATGAGCAGTTCTTC
>.|.|TRBJ2-1|TRBV7-6
CASSLNNEQFF
TGTGCCAGCAGCTTAAACAATGAGCAGTTCTTC
>.|.|TRBJ1-1|TRBV15
CATSIPGLWTEAFF
TGTGCCACCAGCATCCCGGGACTGTGGACCGAAGCTTTCTTT
>few|.|TRBJ1-1|TRBV19
CASSTLGGSAEAFF
TGTGCCAGTAGTACTCTCGGGGGCTCCGCTGAAGCTTTCTTT
>once|TRBD1|TRBJ1-2|TRBV27
CASRSAGTGGPNYGYTF
TGTGCCAGCAGATCAGCCGGGACAGGGGGCCCGAACTATGGCTACACCTTC
>.|.|TRBJ2-7|TRBV9
CASSPGDGYEQYF
TGTGCCAGCAGCCCCGGGGACGGCTACGAGCAGTACTTC
>.|.|TRBJ2-5|TRBV7-2
CASSLKHSQETQYF
TGTGCCAGCAGCTTAAAGCACAGCCAAGAGACCCAGTACTTC
>few|TRBD1|TRBJ2-1|TRBV6-4
CASSDLGQGDRNEQFF
TGTGCCAGCAGTGACTTAGGACAGGGGGACCGCAATGAGCAGTTCTTC
>.|.|TRBJ1-6|TRBV28
CASSGYGQIMRDSPLHF
TGTGCCAGCAGTGGTTATGGACAGATAATGCGGGATTCACCCCTCCACTTT
>once|TRBD1|TRBJ1-5|TRBV19
CASSIASRDSLWPQHF
TGTGCCAGTAGTATAGCAAGTCGGGACAGCCTATGGCCCCAGCATTTT
>.|.|TRBJ1-1|TRBV7-8
CASSPGGMNTEAFF
TGTGCCAGCAGCCCCGGGGGAATGAACACTGAAGCTTTCTTT
>.|.|TRBJ1-4|TRBV11-2
CASSGPGGEKLFF
TGTGCCAGCAGCGGACCCGGGGGTGAAAAACTGTTTTTT
>.|.|TRBJ1-2|TRBV28
CASSFGVAGRDYGYTF
TGTGCCAGCAGTTTTGGGGTGGCGGGCAGGGACTATGGCTACACCTTC
>.|.|TRBJ1-5|TRBV2
CASKGSNSNQPQHF
TGTGCCAGCAAGGGGTCAAATAGCAATCAGCCCCAGCATTTT
>.|.|TRBJ2-2|TRBV4-3
CASSRYMYTGELFF
TGCGCCAGCAGCCGATACATGTACACCGGGGAGCTGTTTTTT
>few|.|TRBJ1-1|TRBV5-6
CASSLWTPTEAFF
TGTGCCAGCAGCTTGTGGACACCCACTGAAGCTTTCTTT